This T cell receptor (beta chain) emerged from a study of Ad26.COV2.S vaccination and SARS-CoV-2 variants. Points from the study as a whole: Vaccine and placebo recipients had comparable breadth of non-spike TCRs. Those who received the vaccine showed greater spike-specific TCR breadth than those given placebo.

Treatment meaning: 15 to 20 received Ad26.COV2.S at low or high dose, single or two shots; about 5 received placebo; per-sample allocation not given. All samples were drawn on day 63, counting from the first vaccine or placebo injection. A Boston donor was an adult aged 18-55 years. An Ad26 vector that expressed Wuhan-strain SARS-CoV-2 spike constituted the vaccine. V was cut by 3 bases and J by 6 bases, with 11 bases left in between. Per the germline V gene, CDR1 is SGHTA and CDR2 is FQGNSA. CDR3 length: 13 residues. The protocol was immunoSEQ multiplex PCR, while the TCRdb copy is restricted to in-frame clones and leaves out a portion. The sample holds around 420,000 clones, 88% seen once. As to this clone: What it binds is not known.

This TCR was sampled from a person aged 18 to 65 who received the Ad26.COV2.S COVID-19 vaccine or a placebo. The gene calls are TRBV7-2 and TRBJ1-2; the D gene is possibly TRBD1 (6 bases). The sample consisted of peripheral blood, taken in a trial of Ad26.COV2.S vaccine versus placebo. CDR3 nucleotides: TGTGCCAGCAGCTTCTATAACAGGGATGGCTACACCTTC. Residues: CASSFYNRDGYTF.